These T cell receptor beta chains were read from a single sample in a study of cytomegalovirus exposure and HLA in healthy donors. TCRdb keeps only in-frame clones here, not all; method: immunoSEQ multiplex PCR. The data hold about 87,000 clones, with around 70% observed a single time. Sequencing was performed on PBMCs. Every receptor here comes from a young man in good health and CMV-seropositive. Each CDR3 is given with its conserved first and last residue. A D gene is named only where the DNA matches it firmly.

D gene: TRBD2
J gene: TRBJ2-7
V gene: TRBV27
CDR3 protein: CASSDLAGLGNEQYF

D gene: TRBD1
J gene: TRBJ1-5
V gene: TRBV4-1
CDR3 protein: CASSRAQGHENQPQHF

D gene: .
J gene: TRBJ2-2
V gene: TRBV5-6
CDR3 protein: CASSSVIAGELFF

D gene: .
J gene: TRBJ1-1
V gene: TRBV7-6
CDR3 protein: CASSLTPKNTEAFF

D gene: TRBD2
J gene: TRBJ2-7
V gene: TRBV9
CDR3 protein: CASSVRGTSDGEQYF

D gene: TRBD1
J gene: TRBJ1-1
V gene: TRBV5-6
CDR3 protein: CASSLGARTGTEAFF

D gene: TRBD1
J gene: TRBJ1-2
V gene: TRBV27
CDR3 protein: CASGRQGADGYTF

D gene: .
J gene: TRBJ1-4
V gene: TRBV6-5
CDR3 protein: CASSYVQGGEKLFF

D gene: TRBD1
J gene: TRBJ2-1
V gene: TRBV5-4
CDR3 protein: CASSFGTGEGEQFF

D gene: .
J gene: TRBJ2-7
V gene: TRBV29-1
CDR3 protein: CSVVGGTNLAEQYF

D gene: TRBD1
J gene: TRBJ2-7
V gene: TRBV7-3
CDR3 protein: CASSSGTGGSYEQYF

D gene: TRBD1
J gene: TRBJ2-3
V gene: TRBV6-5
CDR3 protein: CASSWDRADTQYF

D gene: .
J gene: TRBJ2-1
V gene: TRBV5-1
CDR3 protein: CASSYTRQISSYNEQFF

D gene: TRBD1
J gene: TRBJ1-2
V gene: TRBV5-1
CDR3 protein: CASTKRGDRGDSYGYTF

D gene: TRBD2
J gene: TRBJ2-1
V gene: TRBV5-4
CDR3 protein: CASSSGEGTSGVKEQFF

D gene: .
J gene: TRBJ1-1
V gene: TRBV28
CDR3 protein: CASLRGGTEAFF

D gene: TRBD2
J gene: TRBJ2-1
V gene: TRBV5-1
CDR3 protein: CASSLKAGGNYNEQFF

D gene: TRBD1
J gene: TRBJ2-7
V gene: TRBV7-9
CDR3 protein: CASSHLIQGRPYEQYF

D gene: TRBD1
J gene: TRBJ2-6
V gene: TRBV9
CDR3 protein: CASSLFGQGRGANVLTF

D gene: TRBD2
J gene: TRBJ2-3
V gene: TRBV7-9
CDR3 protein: CASSRGDSRRDTQYF

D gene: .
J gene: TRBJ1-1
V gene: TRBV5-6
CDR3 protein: CASSLGTVSTEAFF

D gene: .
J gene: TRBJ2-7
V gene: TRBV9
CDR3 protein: CASSVGGTEYEQYF

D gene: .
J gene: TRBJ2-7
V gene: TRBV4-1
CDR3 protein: CASSAEVTYEQYF

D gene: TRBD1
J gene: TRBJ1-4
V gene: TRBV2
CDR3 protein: CASSQRTGAEKLFF

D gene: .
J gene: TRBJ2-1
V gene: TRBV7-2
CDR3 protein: CASSLAARDEQFF

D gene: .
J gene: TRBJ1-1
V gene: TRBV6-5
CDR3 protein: CASSYGKNTEAFF

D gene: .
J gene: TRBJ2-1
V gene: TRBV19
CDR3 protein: CASSEGLDYNEQFF

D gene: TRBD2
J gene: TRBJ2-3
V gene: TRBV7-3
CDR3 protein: CASSLAANLGYTQYF

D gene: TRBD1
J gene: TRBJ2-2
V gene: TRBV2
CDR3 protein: CASNLDRTTFNTGELFF

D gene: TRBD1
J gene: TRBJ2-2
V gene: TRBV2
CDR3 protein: CASKTGPENTGELFF

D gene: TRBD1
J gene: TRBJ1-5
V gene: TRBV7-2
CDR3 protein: CASSGTGREQPQNF

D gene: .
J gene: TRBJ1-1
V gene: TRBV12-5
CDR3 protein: CASGLTGVGTEAFF

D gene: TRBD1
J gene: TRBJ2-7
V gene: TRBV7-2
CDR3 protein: CASSSAPGQGFYEQYF

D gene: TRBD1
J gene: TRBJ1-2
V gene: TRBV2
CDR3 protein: CASSERTGRDGYTF

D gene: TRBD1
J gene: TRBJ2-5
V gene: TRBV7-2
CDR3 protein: CASSLGQGAVGTQYF

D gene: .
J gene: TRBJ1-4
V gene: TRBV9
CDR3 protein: CASSVGQGQGEKLFF

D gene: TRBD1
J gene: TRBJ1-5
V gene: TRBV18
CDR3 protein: CASSPAGTDNQPQNF

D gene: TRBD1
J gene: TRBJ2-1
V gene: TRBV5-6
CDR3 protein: CASSWETGPTYNEQFF

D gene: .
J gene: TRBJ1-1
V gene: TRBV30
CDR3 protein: CAMSRNTEAFF

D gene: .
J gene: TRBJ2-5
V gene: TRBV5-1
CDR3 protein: CASSLVLAGLQETQYF

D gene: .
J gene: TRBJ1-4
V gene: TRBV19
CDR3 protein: CASSKRSTAIVGTNEKLFF

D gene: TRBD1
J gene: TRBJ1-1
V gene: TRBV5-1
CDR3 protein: CASSLDRGMNTEAFF

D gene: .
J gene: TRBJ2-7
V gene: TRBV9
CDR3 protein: CASSLYGGYEQYF

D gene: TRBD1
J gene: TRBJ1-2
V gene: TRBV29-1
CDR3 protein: CSVFDRAGGYTF

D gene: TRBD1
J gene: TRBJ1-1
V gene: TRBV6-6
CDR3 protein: CASHMTGGNTEAFF

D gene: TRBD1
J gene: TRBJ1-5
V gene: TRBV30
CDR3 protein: CASRTGSGNQPQHF

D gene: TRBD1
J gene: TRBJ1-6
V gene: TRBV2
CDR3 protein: CASRPDRGLNSPLHF

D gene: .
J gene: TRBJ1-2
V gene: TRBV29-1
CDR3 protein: CSVEQGGYGYTF

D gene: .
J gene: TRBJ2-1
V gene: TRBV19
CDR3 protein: CASSIVAGHYNEQFF

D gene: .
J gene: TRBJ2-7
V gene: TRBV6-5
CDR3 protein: CASSYLEGGGYEQYF

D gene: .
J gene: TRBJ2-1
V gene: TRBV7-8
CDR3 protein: CASSFLFPNEQFF

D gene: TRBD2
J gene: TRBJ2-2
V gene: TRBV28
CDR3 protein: CASRWTSGNTGELFF

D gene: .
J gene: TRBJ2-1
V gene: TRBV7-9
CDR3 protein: CSSSAVLTGFYNEQFF

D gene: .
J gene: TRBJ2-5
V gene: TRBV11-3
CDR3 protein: CASSLEVHTQQYF

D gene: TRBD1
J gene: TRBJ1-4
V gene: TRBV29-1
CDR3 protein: CSADRGEEKLFF